This T cell receptor (beta chain) comes out of a study of cytomegalovirus exposure and HLA in healthy donors. V gave up 5 bases and J gave up 3 bases, with 20 bases separating them. The CDR3 contains 18 residues. CDR1 and CDR2 (germline): MNHEY, SMNVEV (reference sequence). PCR involved 60 Vbeta and 13 Jbeta primers. The protocol was immunoSEQ multiplex PCR, while the TCRdb copy is restricted to in-frame clones and leaves out a portion. The sample lists around 130,000 clones, over 60% occurring once. The sample consisted of PBMCs. The clonotype comes from a human donor in good health. The chain combines TRBV27 with TRBJ2-6; D might be TRBD2 (6 bases). Here the CDR3 DNA reads TGTGCCAGCAGTCCCGATTCACGGGGGTGGGGTGGGGCCAACGTCCTGACTTTC. Translating gives CASSPDSRGWGGANVLTF.